This T cell receptor beta chain was captured by sequencing in a study of PD-1 blockade in classical Hodgkin lymphoma. Study-wide findings and caveats: There was a significant rise in CD4+ TCR diversity by C4D1, with no such rise for CD8+. Baseline diversity was lower in partial responders and progressors than complete responders. Newly diagnosed patients had baseline TCR diversity that was reportedly lower than that of healthy donors.

CDR3 length: 16 residues. Losses at the gene ends were 7 bases for V and 6 bases for J; bases not matched to a gene: 13. Germline values: CDR1 LNHDA, CDR2 SQIVND (reference sequence). This clone has a handful of counts. Its target is not known. Relapse was seen in all patients after autologous stem cell transplantation, and brentuximab vedotin exposure was variable. Complete response, partial response or progressive disease was each patient's best response. Profiled with immunoSEQ multiplex PCR; TCRdb holds only in-frame clones, not every one. This sample has 25,000 to 35,000 clones, with more than 65% found just once.

This chain connects TRBV19 to TRBJ2-4; 9 bases agree with TRBD1. The receptor comes from a human donor with classical Hodgkin lymphoma. Here the sequenced sample was peripheral blood mononuclear cells (PBMCs), taken before the second cycle of nivolumab. DNA for the CDR3: TGTGCCAGTATGTGGTTTTCAGGACAGGGGAGAAACATTCAGTACTTC. Its translation: CASMWFSGQGRNIQYF.